The 7 T cell receptor beta chains below were found in one sample sequenced in a study of T cells after yellow fever vaccination. TCRdb fed the 5' RACE reads into MiXCR, producing one record per CDR3 protein. Of some 240,000 distinct CDR3 sequences in the sample, about 5% were seen once. Sequencing used CD4+ T cells sorted from PBMCs, obtained on the day of the yellow fever booster vaccination. The receptors derive from a man between 18 and 29 years old who received the YFV17D yellow fever vaccine.

This clonotype was detected only a few times. The chain links TRBV7-2 to TRBJ1-2; possibly TRBD1 for D (6 bases). Trimming cost V 4 bases and J 7 bases, with 16 bases left between them. This CDR3 has 14 amino acids. In germline, CDR1 is SGHTA, CDR2 FQGNSA. The CDR3 bases are TGTGCCAGCAGCTCAATAGGGGGGGCATCTGGCTACACCTTC. Its protein is CASSSIGGASGYTF.

In this sample, this clonotype turned up many times. This chain uses TRBV19 with TRBJ2-5; no clear D gene. The CDR3 runs 15 residues. Trimming took off 3 bases at V and 1 base at J, with 12 bases between the two ends. Germline CDR1 reads LNHDA; CDR2 reads SQIVND (reference sequence). The CDR3 protein is CASSIVGHTQETQYF. The DNA for the CDR3 is TGTGCCAGTAGTATCGTGGGCCACACCCAAGAGACCCAGTACTTC.

This clonotype was seen a few times. The chain carries TRBV20-1 and TRBJ2-6; either TRBD1 or TRBD2 may supply D (5 bases each). This CDR3 is 15 amino acids long. The V and J ends lost 1 base and 2 bases respectively, with 9 bases between them. Germline assignment: CDR1 DFQATT and CDR2 SNEGSKA (reference sequence). The CDR3 nucleotides are TGCAGTGCTAGAGGTCAGGGAGCTGGGGCCAACGTCCTGACTTTC. It codes for CSARGQGAGANVLTF.

The table lists this clonotype with many counts. The chain uses TRBV3-1 and TRBJ2-5; TRBD2 matches at 10 bases. Losses at the gene ends were 8 bases for V and 5 bases for J; bases not matched to a gene: 11. The CDR3 consists of 15 residues. In germline, CDR1 is LGHDT, CDR2 YNNKEL (reference sequence). The CDR3 DNA is TGTGCCAGCTGTCCCGGGACTAGCGATAGGGAGACCCAGTACTTC. This gives the protein CASCPGTSDRETQYF.

The chain carries TRBV11-2 and TRBJ2-1; TRBD2 matches at 7 bases. CDR1 and CDR2 from the germline V gene are SGHAT and FQNNGV. Trimming at V came to 1 base and at J to 8 bases, leaving 8 bases not matched to a gene. This CDR3 is 15 amino acids long. In DNA, the CDR3 is TGTGCCAGCAGCTTAGCCGGACTAGGGTTCTATGAGCAGTTCTTC. Translating it yields CASSLAGLGFYEQFF.

To note about this clonotype: Relative to the germline gene, one junction end is altered; a read error may explain this. The V and J genes are TRBV5-4 and TRBJ1-1; 12 nucleotides agree with TRBD1. The CDR3 is made up of 15 amino acids. Looked up from germline, CDR1 is SGHNT and CDR2 is YYREEE (reference sequence). The CDR3 spells CASSLGGQGAIGAFF. The DNA for the CDR3 is TGTGCCAGCAGTTTGGGGGGACAGGGGGCTATAGGAGCTTTCTTT.

This clonotype was detected ten times or more. V and J are TRBV6-5 and TRBJ1-2; D gene unclear. The germline V gene has CDR1 MNHEY and CDR2 SVGAGI. CDR3 length: 12 amino acids. Trimming shortened V by 5 bases and J by 6 bases, and 10 bases separated the two germline ends. CDR3 region: CASSPTADGYTF. CDR3 nucleotide sequence: TGTGCCAGCAGTCCCACAGCGGATGGCTACACCTTC.